The TCR beta chain described here comes from a study of blood T cell repertoires in COVID-19 (dated by TCRdb to about 2020). Notes on the research overall: Samples from collaborators originated in the United States, Italy and Spain and spanned both the acute and convalescent phases of COVID-19. The prospective study material was composed of cDNA or gDNA derived from T cells, B-cell-depleted T cells, or PBMCs. Deeply sampled blood TCRbeta repertoires from subjects exposed to, actively infected with, or recovered from COVID-19 were included in the dataset. The repertoires were released in a freely available public database meant as a resource for research on the immune response to SARS-CoV-2. The samples were drawn from the first 160 participants of the ongoing ImmuneRACE study and from 1,200 or so subjects provided by 6 global collaborators. The sample metadata nearly always contained a de-identified subject ID, COVID-19 status, age in years and sex. HLA class I and class II types, where available, came from metadata supplied by the sample provider rather than from assay-based typing. Beyond this particular receptor, the publication reports: How much clinical and demographic metadata was included differed by source and by participant, and the metadata was provided uncurated.

Details on this clone: The clone's antigen remains unknown. Qualities for individual bases were not recorded, and no much larger clone is one base off.

TCRbeta CDR3 regions were amplified from genomic DNA using the immunoSEQ Assay, a bias-controlled multiplex PCR. Under the source paper's analysis protocol: Within the assay, amplification of reference gene primers was used to estimate how many nucleated cells each sample contained. To quantify the absolute abundance of each unique TCRbeta CDR3 rearrangement, sequence reads were collapsed and filtered. For each sample, productive Simpson clonality was calculated as the square root of Simpson's diversity index over productive rearrangements. Not all clones reach the TCRdb copy of this immuneACCESS table, which keeps in-frame sequences only. Checked studies attribute under half of the gap to unresolved V genes and leave the rest unexplained. V and J calls plus clone size are reproduced from that table; the DNA served to infer D and trimming. The sample table contains about 120,000 clones; only one count was recorded for more than 75% of them. The top ten clones comprise approximately 8% of the sample.

Each collaborating institution followed its own protocols to collect whole blood in K2EDTA tubes. Collaborator samples were shipped for TCRbeta analysis as frozen whole blood, isolated PBMCs, or DNA extracted from either sample type. The TCR sequence derives from a middle-aged man with acute or convalescent COVID-19. The specimen sequenced was peripheral blood.

Read as DNA, the sequence is TGTGCCACCAGCAGCTATACAGGGGGCGAACGTGAAAAACTGTTTTTT. Translated, it gives CATSSYTGGEREKLFF. The chain was built from TRBV15 and TRBJ1-4, with 9 junctional bases fitting TRBD1. Inclusive of the bounding cysteine and phenylalanine, the CDR3 is 16 residues long. Of the read, only the CDR3 DNA is kept; its 48 bases are in frame from base 1. As encoded in the germline V gene (reference sequence), CDR1 is LNHNV while CDR2 is YYDKDF. At the junction V is shortened by 3 bases and J by 7 bases; bases outside the gene matches: 9.